This T cell receptor (beta chain) comes out of a study of blood T cell repertoires in COVID-19. At the level of the study: Donors in the United States, Italy and Spain gave samples during acute or convalescent COVID-19. T cells, B-cell-depleted T cells, or PBMCs provided the cDNA or gDNA that served as material.

The authors' processing: Estimated nucleated cell counts came from reference gene primer amplification. Produced via immunoSEQ multiplex PCR; TCRdb's table is partial and in-frame only. V, J and clone size derive from that table, while D and trimming were established from the DNA sequence. Of 200,000 to 250,000 clones listed, over 70% are singletons. This TCR derives from a woman aged 70-85 years with acute or convalescent COVID-19. Material for sequencing was peripheral blood.

CDR3 in DNA: TGTGCCAGCAGTGATTTGGGGGGCGAGCAGTACTTC. Its protein product is CASSDLGGEQYF. V usage is TRBV2 and J usage is TRBJ2-7; TRBD2 might be the D (6 bases). Trimming took 3 bases from V and 6 from J, leaving 9 bases between them. There are 12 residues in the CDR3. Germline V gene sequence: CDR1 SNHLY, CDR2 FYNNEI.